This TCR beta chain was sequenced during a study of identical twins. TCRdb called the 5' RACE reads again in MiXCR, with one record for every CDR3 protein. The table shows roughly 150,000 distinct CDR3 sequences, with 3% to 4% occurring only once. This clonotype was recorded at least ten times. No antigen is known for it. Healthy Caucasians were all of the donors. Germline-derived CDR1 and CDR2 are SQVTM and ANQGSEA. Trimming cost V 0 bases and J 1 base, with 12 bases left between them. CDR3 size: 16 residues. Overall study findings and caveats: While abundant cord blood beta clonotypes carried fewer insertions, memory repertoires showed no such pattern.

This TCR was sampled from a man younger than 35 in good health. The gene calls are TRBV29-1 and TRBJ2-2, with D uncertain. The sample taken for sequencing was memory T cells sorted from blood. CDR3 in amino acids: CSVEDRRARNTGELFF. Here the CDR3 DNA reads TGCAGCGTTGAAGATCGTAGGGCCAGGAACACCGGGGAGCTGTTTTTT.